This T cell receptor (beta chain) derives from a study of early T cells in non-severe SARS-CoV-2 infection. This clonotype was seen at least ten times. Separate cDNA molecules each had unique molecular identifiers attached to them. TCRdb reprocessed the 5' RACE reads via MiXCR and lists one record per CDR3 protein. The sample has about 90,000 distinct CDR3 sequences, 9.5% to 15% seen once. The CDR3 contains 14 residues. V shed 7 bases and J 7 bases; nucleotides not matched to a gene: 12. This clonotype originated in an adult who was a healthcare worker with PCR-confirmed SARS-CoV-2 infection or an uninfected control (not recorded which). The V call is TRBV12-3 or TRBV12-4, the J call TRBJ2-7; TRBD2 matches 8 bases. The sequenced sample was whole blood, obtained at baseline. CDR3 DNA sequence: TGTGCCAGCACCGCAGCAGGGACGGGAGGGGAGCAGTACTTC. Protein sequence: CASTAAGTGGEQYF.